A single sample gave rise to the 29 T cell receptor beta chains below, sequenced in a study of blood T cells in healthy people across ages. Then a second PCR, running roughly 6 to 12 cycles, was carried out with a sample-barcoded 5' primer and a J-beta primer mix. TCRdb reanalysed the 5' RACE reads using MiXCR and keeps one entry per CDR3 protein. The sample yields about 750,000 distinct CDR3 sequences, 50% to 65% seen once. The specimen sequenced was blood. The receptors were gathered from a man older than 75 in good health.

The chain joins TRBV18 to TRBJ1-5, with TRBD1 matching 8 bases. This CDR3 contains 15 residues. CDR1 is KGHSH and CDR2 is LQKENI in the germline V gene. V lost 6 bases, J lost 1 base, and 5 bases stayed unmatched. The CDR3 here is CASSHDRGSNQPQHF. The DNA for the CDR3 is TGTGCCAGCTCGCACGACAGGGGAAGCAATCAGCCCCAGCATTTT. The full variable domain, in which reference TRBV18 and TRBJ1-5 provide the parts outside the CDR3, is NAGVMQNPRHLVRRRGQEARLRCSPMKGHSHVYWYRQLPEEGLKFMVYLQKENIIDESGMPKERFSAEFPKEGPSILRIQQVVRGDSAAYFCASSHDRGSNQPQHFGDGTRLSIL.

This clonotype was picked up a small number of times. The chain links TRBV5-1 to TRBJ2-1; D might be TRBD2 (5 bases). CDR1 is SGHRS and CDR2 is YFSETQ in the germline V gene. The CDR3 extends over 15 amino acids. Trimming stripped 5 bases from V and 0 bases from J, with 12 bases between. The DNA for the CDR3 is TGCGCCAGCAGGCGAGATGGGAGCTCCTACAATGAGCAGTTCTTC. Translating it yields CASRRDGSSYNEQFF.

In its sample, this clonotype was seen a few times. The V and J genes are TRBV7-9 and TRBJ2-1; D tentatively reads TRBD1 or TRBD2 (5 bases each). This CDR3 is 17 amino acids long. The germline CDR1 and CDR2 sequences are SEHNR and FQNEAQ (reference sequence). V was cut by 4 bases and J by 8 bases, with 24 bases left in between. CDR3 in amino acids: CASSSNSGPSRGDEQFF. For the CDR3, the DNA is TGTGCCAGCAGCTCCAATTCAGGGCCTAGCCGCGGCGATGAGCAGTTCTTC.

The rearrangement uses TRBV20-1 and TRBJ2-1, with TRBD2 matching over 9 bases. Germline trimming cut 3 bases from V and 9 bases from J; bases unmatched to any gene: 18. Germline V CDR1 and CDR2: DFQATT, SNEGSKA (reference sequence). The CDR3 sequence is 17 residues long. The CDR3, as DNA: TGCAGTGCTAGCGTCCTAGCGGGACCTCCCGCCGGGGGTGAGCAGTTCTTC. Encoded protein: CSASVLAGPPAGGEQFF.

Regarding this clonotype: One end of the junction does not line up with germline, which may come from a read error. CDR3 coding DNA: TGCAGTGCTACCCCGGGACAGTCAAGAGGCTGCACCTTC. Translation gives CSATPGQSRGCTF. The V call is TRBV20-1, the J call TRBJ1-2; 7 bases line up with TRBD1. CDR3 length equals 13 residues. Germline loops: CDR1 DFQATT, CDR2 SNEGSKA (reference sequence).

This clonotype was detected many times. V and J are TRBV27 and TRBJ2-7, with 8 positions matching TRBD1. The CDR3 is 16 residues long. Unmatched junction bases numbered 8, after V lost 4 bases and J lost 0 bases. CDR1 is MNHEY, CDR2 SMNVEV, per germline (reference sequence). CDR3 bases: TGTGCCAGCAGTTCCCCGGGACAGGTGAGCTCCTACGAGCAGTACTTC. Its translation: CASSSPGQVSSYEQYF.

This clonotype was picked up one time. Germline and junction disagree at one end, which may indicate a read error. This chain uses TRBV7-8 with TRBJ1-5; 8 bases are a match to TRBD1. This CDR3 is 16 amino acids long. Germline V gene lookup returns CDR1 SGHVS and CDR2 FQNEAQ. CDR3 sequence reads: CAGSARTGTSNQPQHF. CDR3 DNA sequence: TGTGCCGGCAGCGCCCGGACAGGGACTAGCAATCAGCCCCAGCATTTT. Full variable domain (rest looked up from reference TRBV7-8 and TRBJ1-5): GAGVSQSPRYKVAKRGQDVALRCDPISGHVSLFWYQQALGQGPEFLTYFQNEAQLDKSGLPSDRFFAERPEGSVSTLKIQRTQQEDSAVYLCAGSARTGTSNQPQHFGDGTRLSIL.

The chain couples TRBV18 to TRBJ2-7, with 12 bases lining up with TRBD2. Germline V gives CDR1 KGHSH, CDR2 LQKENI. The J segment lost 6 bases and the V segment lost 3 bases, leaving 12 bases of the junction unmatched. The CDR3 sequence is 17 residues long. The CDR3 nucleotides read TGTGCCAGCTCACCGGGACTAGCGGGCTCTCACCGCCCCGAGCAGTACTTC. Protein product: CASSPGLAGSHRPEQYF.

The chain employs TRBV27 and TRBJ1-6, with D perhaps matching TRBD1 (5 bases). The CDR3 spans 13 residues. Germline CDR1 MNHEY, CDR2 SMNVEV (reference sequence). The V end was cut by 6 bases, the J end by 10 bases, with 13 bases between. CDR3 bases: TGTGCCAGCAGCTGGGGGGGTATCTCACCCCTCCACTTT. Its translation: CASSWGGISPLHF.

The rearrangement uses TRBV27 and TRBJ2-5, with D possibly TRBD2 on 5 matching bases. The J call may be wrong; the DNA end is better matched by TRBJ2-7. CDR3 length: 13 amino acids. Germline V gives CDR1 MNHEY, CDR2 SMNVEV (reference sequence). The CDR3 here is CASTAGNFHEQYF. The CDR3 bases are TGTGCCAGCACCGCCGGGAACTTCCACGAGCAGTACTTC.

The V gene is TRBV4-2, the J gene TRBJ2-3; perhaps TRBD1 as D (5 bases). V was pared by 3 bases and J by 1 base, with 14 bases between. The CDR3 contains 16 residues. The germline CDR1 and CDR2 sequences are LGHNA and YNFKEQ. Here the CDR3 DNA reads TGTGCCAGCAGCCAGGAGACAGCGCCTCGCACAGATACGCAGTATTTT. Encoded protein: CASSQETAPRTDTQYF.

J is TRBJ2-7 and V is TRBV6-5; D is perhaps TRBD2 (6 bases). The CDR3 extends over 16 amino acids. Per germline, CDR1 MNHEY and CDR2 SVGAGI. V was trimmed by 0 bases and J by 4 bases, leaving 16 bases between them. In DNA form, the CDR3 reads TGTGCCAGCAGTTACTCGACTACGGGGAGGAGTTACGAGCAGTACTTC. This translates into CASSYSTTGRSYEQYF.

This chain uses TRBV7-9 with TRBJ2-7, with 11 bases fitting TRBD1. From germline, CDR1 is SEHNR and CDR2 FQNEAQ (reference sequence). CDR3 length: 14 residues. Trimming at V came to 7 bases and at J to 3 bases, leaving 5 bases not matched to a gene. For the CDR3, the DNA is TGTGCCAGCACCGGGACAGGGGGTTACTACGAGCAGTACTTC. Protein product: CASTGTGGYYEQYF. The whole variable domain, remainder taken from reference TRBV7-9 and TRBJ2-7, is DTGVSQNPRHKITKRGQNVTFRCDPISEHNRLYWYRQTLGQGPEFLTYFQNEAQLEKSRLLSDRFSAERPKGSFSTLEIQRTEQGDSAMYLCASTGTGGYYEQYFGPGTRLTVT.

Only a few counts were recorded for this clonotype. The chain carries TRBV25-1 and TRBJ1-2; TRBD1 matches 12 bases. J lost 3 bases, V lost 7 bases, and 3 bases had no gene match. Germline CDR1 MGHDK, CDR2 SYGVNS. The CDR3 sequence is 14 residues long. CDR3 DNA sequence: TGTGCCAGCACTGGGACAGGGGGCGACTATGGCTACACCTTC. This translates into CASTGTGGDYGYTF.

This clonotype occurred once. The chain is built from TRBV20-1 and TRBJ1-5; 9 bases fit TRBD1. Germline CDR1 reads DFQATT; CDR2 reads SNEGSKA (reference sequence). The J segment lost 6 bases and the V segment lost 3 bases, leaving 15 bases of the junction unmatched. This CDR3 contains 17 residues. The CDR3 coding sequence is TGCAGTGCTAGCCCGAGGCCCGGGACAGGGTTCACTCAGCCCCAGCATTTT. It codes for CSASPRPGTGFTQPQHF.

CDR3 sequence: CASSTVAFGSSYEQYF. In DNA form, the CDR3 reads TGTGCCAGCAGCACAGTGGCTTTTGGGAGCTCCTACGAGCAGTACTTC. The rearrangement uses TRBV3-1 and TRBJ2-7, with TRBD2 as a possible D gene (5 bases). CDR1 LGHDT and CDR2 YNNKEL come from the germline V gene (reference sequence). The length of the CDR3 is 16 residues. V was pared by 5 bases and J by 0 bases, with 17 bases between.

The chain couples TRBV20-1 to TRBJ2-4, with 12 bases fitting TRBD2. The J call may be mistaken, given a closer DNA end match to TRBJ2-7. In germline, CDR1 is DFQATT, CDR2 SNEGSKA (reference sequence). This CDR3 comprises 15 residues. The CDR3 reads CSARETSGSKYEQYF. The DNA of the CDR3 is TGCAGTGCTAGAGAGACTAGCGGGAGTAAGTACGAGCAGTACTTC.

This clonotype occurred a few times. The CDR3 DNA is TGTGCCAGCAGCTTAGATCTAACTCATGCGGGGAGGGGAAGAGAGACCCAGTACTTC. Translated: CASSLDLTHAGRGRETQYF. This chain uses TRBV11-2 with TRBJ2-7, with 7 bases identical to TRBD2. The J call may not be correct, given that the DNA end is closer to TRBJ2-5. CDR3 length: 19 amino acids. Germline V lookup: CDR1 SGHAT, CDR2 FQNNGV.

The CDR3 DNA reads as TGTGCCAGCAGTTTCGGGGAACTCCTCTACGAGCAGTACTTC. Translation: CASSFGELLYEQYF. The chain employs TRBV28 and TRBJ2-7, with D possibly being TRBD2 (5 bases). Germline-derived CDR1 and CDR2 are MDHEN and SYDVKM. The CDR3 loop spans 14 amino acids. V dropped 3 bases and J dropped 3 bases, with 12 bases sitting between them.

CDR3 sequence reads: CASSWTGALNSPLHF. CDR3 sequence (DNA): TGTGCCAGCAGCTGGACAGGGGCGCTTAATTCACCCCTCCACTTT. The chain carries TRBV2 and TRBJ1-6, with TRBD1 identical over 9 bases. Germline V gene data show CDR1 as SNHLY and CDR2 as FYNNEI. Trimming removed 6 bases from V and 6 bases from J; junction bases left unmatched: 6. The CDR3 totals 15 residues.

This chain links TRBV7-3 with TRBJ2-1; D call uncertain. V lost 5 bases to trimming and J lost 6 bases, with 8 bases between them. Looked up from germline, CDR1 is SGHTA and CDR2 is FQGTGA. CDR3 length equals 12 residues. CDR3: CASSVDGNEQFF. CDR3 sequence (DNA): TGTGCCAGCAGCGTCGATGGCAATGAGCAGTTCTTC.

CDR3 DNA: TGCAGTGCTGAGGGAAAGGGGGGGTACGAGCAGTACTTC. This translates into CSAEGKGGYEQYF. The chain is built from TRBV20-1 and TRBJ2-7, with TRBD2 as a possible D gene (7 bases). Germline assignment: CDR1 DFQATT and CDR2 SNEGSKA (reference sequence). The CDR3 spans 13 residues. Deletions cut 5 bases from V and 4 bases from J, with 15 bases between.

This rearrangement joins TRBV7-9 to TRBJ2-3; 12 bases align to TRBD2. CDR3 length: 18 residues. Germline values: CDR1 SEHNR, CDR2 FQNEAQ (reference sequence). The junction had 7 bases not matched to a gene; V was cut back by 3 bases and J by 0 bases. CDR3: CASSLTSGSMLSTDTQYF. In DNA, the CDR3 is TGTGCCAGCAGCTTGACTAGCGGGAGTATGCTTAGCACAGATACGCAGTATTTT.

The CDR3 sequence: CASSVGTTTGNTIYF. The CDR3 DNA reads as TGTGCCAGCAGCGTAGGGACAACTACTGGAAACACCATATATTTT. The chain uses TRBV9 and TRBJ1-3; TRBD1 is a possible D gene (5 bases). The germline gives CDR1 SGDLS, CDR2 YYNGEE. This CDR3 spans 15 amino acids. V gave up 0 bases and J gave up 2 bases, with 9 bases separating them.

The chain has TRBV10-3 and TRBJ1-5; D unresolved. Between the trimmed V and J ends, which lost 5 bases and 7 bases, there was a span of 15 bases. This CDR3 region has 14 residues. Germline V CDR1 and CDR2: ENHRY, SYGVKD. The DNA for the CDR3 is TGTGCCATCAGTACCGCAAGGTGGGAACAGCCCCAGCATTTT. Encoded protein: CAISTARWEQPQHF.

This clonotype showed up just a few times. The rearrangement links TRBV20-1 to TRBJ2-7; 13 positions agree with TRBD2. CDR3 length equals 17 residues. Unmatched junction bases numbered 13, after V lost 4 bases and J lost 4 bases. Germline V gene lookup returns CDR1 DFQATT and CDR2 SNEGSKA (reference sequence). CDR3 in amino acids: CSAIGGGTSGTQYEQYF. CDR3 DNA: TGCAGTGCTATAGGGGGCGGGACTAGCGGGACTCAATACGAGCAGTACTTC.

This clonotype was recorded a few times. The chain has TRBV20-1 and TRBJ2-1, with D possibly called TRBD1 or TRBD2 (5 bases each). Germline assignment: CDR1 DFQATT and CDR2 SNEGSKA (reference sequence). Trimming cost V 3 bases and J 9 bases, with 21 bases left between them. The CDR3 is 15 residues long. The CDR3 spells CSARETGPVQSEQFF. The CDR3 bases are TGCAGTGCTAGGGAAACGGGACCGGTCCAGAGTGAGCAGTTCTTC.

This chain connects TRBV20-1 to TRBJ2-1; 13 bases are a match to TRBD2. This CDR3 has 13 amino acids. Germline V gives CDR1 DFQATT, CDR2 SNEGSKA (reference sequence). Losses at the gene ends were 6 bases for V and 13 bases for J; bases not matched to a gene: 9. This chain's CDR3 is CSAGLAGSLRQFF. As DNA, the CDR3 is TGCAGTGCGGGACTAGCGGGGAGCCTACGTCAGTTCTTC.

CDR3 sequence (DNA): TGTGCCAGCAGTTTATCGTCCCCGGGATACTCTGGAAACACCATATATTTT. It codes for CASSLSSPGYSGNTIYF. The chain couples TRBV27 to TRBJ1-3; D gene unclear. The CDR3 loop spans 17 amino acids. Germline lookup yields CDR1 MNHEY and CDR2 SMNVEV (reference sequence). With 0 bases removed from V and 0 bases from J, the gap between germline ends came to 12 bases.